A selection of T cell receptor beta chains follows, all from one sample in a study of regulatory T cells in long-lasting Graves disease. MiXCR was run by TCRdb on the multiplex PCR reads, yielding one entry per CDR3 protein. Of about 430,000 distinct CDR3 sequences in the sample, under 25% are singletons; the top ten hold roughly an eighth. The specimen comprised peripheral blood mononuclear cells (PBMCs), sampled when the disease was refractory, from a patient treated with antithyroid drugs. The receptors were gathered from a female donor with Graves disease. Both conserved end residues are part of each CDR3. Fields, in order: V gene, CDR3 length, J gene, CDR3 protein.

TRBV28	15	TRBJ2-7	CASSLPRTGTYEQYF
TRBV10-3	14	TRBJ2-3	CAISDTGRDDTQYF
TRBV7-2	14	TRBJ2-7	CASSASSRSYEQYF
TRBV9	15	TRBJ2-7	CASSRSLGQGLEQYF
TRBV7-6	16	TRBJ1-1	CASSQGADRRNTEAFF
TRBV20-1	13	TRBJ2-5	CSASGHHQETQYF
TRBV28	15	TRBJ1-1	CASSLSDRDIAEAFF
TRBV19	13	TRBJ2-2	CASTQQGARELFF
TRBV2	14	TRBJ2-3	CASSLDKVPDTQYF
TRBV2	13	TRBJ2-5	CASKAPGSETQYF
TRBV4-1	14	TRBJ1-2	CASSHSGNPYGYTF
TRBV6-1	15	TRBJ2-1	CASRSGLAGGNEQFF
TRBV2	16	TRBJ1-1	CASTGLGDSLKTEAFF
TRBV20-1	13	TRBJ1-6	CSAIPGANSPLHF
TRBV29-1	14	TRBJ2-7	CSAGGRGLPPEQYF
TRBV28	14	TRBJ1-1	CASTPTPTNTEAFF
TRBV20-1	15	TRBJ2-7	CSAGQGAGGTYEQYF
TRBV28	13	TRBJ1-1	CASTPIGNSEAFF
TRBV28	14	TRBJ2-1	CASSFPGLVNEQFF
TRBV2	13	TRBJ1-5	CASSGSTSSPQHF
TRBV6-5	15	TRBJ2-7	CASSYVGADSYEQYF
TRBV3-1	13	TRBJ2-7	CASGLGTSYEQYF
TRBV2	15	TRBJ1-1	CASSGRTGTNTEAFF
TRBV5-1	15	TRBJ1-5	CASSLEGDGNQPQHF